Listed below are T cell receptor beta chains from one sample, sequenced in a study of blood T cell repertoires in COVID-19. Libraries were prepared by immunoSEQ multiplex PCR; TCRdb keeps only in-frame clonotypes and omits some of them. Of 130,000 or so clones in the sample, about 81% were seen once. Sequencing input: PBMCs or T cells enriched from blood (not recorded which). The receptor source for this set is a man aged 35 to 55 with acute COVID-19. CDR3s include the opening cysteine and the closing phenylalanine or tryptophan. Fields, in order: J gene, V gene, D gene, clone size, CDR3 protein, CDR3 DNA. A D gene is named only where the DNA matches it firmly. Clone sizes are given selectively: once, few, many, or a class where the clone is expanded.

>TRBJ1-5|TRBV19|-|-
CASSVGSEAGQPQHF
TGTGCCAGTAGTGTGGGATCCGAGGCGGGGCAGCCCCAGCATTTT
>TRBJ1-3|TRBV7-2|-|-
CASSLGSGNTIYF
TGTGCCAGCAGCTTAGGTTCAGGGAACACCATATATTTT
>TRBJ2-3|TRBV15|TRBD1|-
CATGQVNSRNTQYF
TGTGCCACGGGACAGGTTAATAGTAGGAATACGCAGTATTTT
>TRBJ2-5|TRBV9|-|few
CASSGIGGQETQYF
TGTGCCAGCAGCGGGATCGGGGGTCAAGAGACCCAGTACTTC
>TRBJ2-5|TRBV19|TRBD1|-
CASSTRSGQGGETQYF
TGTGCCAGTAGTACCCGCTCGGGACAGGGGGGAGAGACCCAGTACTTC
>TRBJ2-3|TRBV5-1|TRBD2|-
CASSLQAGGNTDTQYF
TGCGCCAGCAGCTTACAGGCGGGGGGAAACACAGATACGCAGTATTTT
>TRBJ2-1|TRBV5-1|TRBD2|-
CASSLVRGSSYNEQFF
TGCGCCAGCAGCTTGGTGCGCGGGAGCTCCTACAATGAGCAGTTCTTC
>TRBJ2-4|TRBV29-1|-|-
CSVEREQGLSIQYF
TGCAGCGTTGAAAGGGAACAGGGTCTATCCATTCAGTACTTC
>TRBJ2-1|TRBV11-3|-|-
CASSLDGSSYNEQFF
TGTGCCAGCAGCTTAGATGGCTCCTCCTACAATGAGCAGTTCTTC
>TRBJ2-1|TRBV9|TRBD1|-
CASSVEGADYNEQFF
TGTGCCAGCAGCGTAGAGGGGGCCGACTACAATGAGCAGTTCTTC
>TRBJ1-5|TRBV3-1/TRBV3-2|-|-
CASSQTENQPQHF
TGTGCCAGCAGCCAGACAGAGAATCAGCCCCAGCATTTT
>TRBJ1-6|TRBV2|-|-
CASTINLGGRTSPLHF
TGTGCCAGCACTATCAATTTGGGAGGGCGGACTTCACCCCTCCACTTT
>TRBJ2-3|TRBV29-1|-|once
CSVGGDTDTQYF
TGCAGCGTTGGGGGGGACACAGATACGCAGTATTTT
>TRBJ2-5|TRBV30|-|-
CAWSAQVRETQYF
TGTGCCTGGAGCGCACAGGTCCGGGAGACCCAGTACTTC
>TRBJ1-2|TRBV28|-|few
CASSLTGGYGYTF
TGTGCCAGCAGTTTGACAGGTGGCTATGGCTACACCTTC
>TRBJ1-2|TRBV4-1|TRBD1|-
CASSQESLWDRPNYGYTF
TGCGCCAGCAGCCAAGAAAGCCTTTGGGACAGACCAAATTATGGCTACACCTTC
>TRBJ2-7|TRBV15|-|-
CATSRDFPQSYEQYF
TGTGCCACCAGCAGAGATTTCCCGCAGTCCTACGAGCAGTACTTC
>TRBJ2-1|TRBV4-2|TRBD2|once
CASSPGRTSGSREQFF
TGTGCCAGCAGCCCTGGAAGGACTAGCGGGAGTCGGGAGCAGTTCTTC
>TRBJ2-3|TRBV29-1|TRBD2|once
CSVVGTSGGRADTQYF
TGCAGCGTTGTGGGGACTAGCGGGGGAAGGGCAGATACGCAGTATTTT
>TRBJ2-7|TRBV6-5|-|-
CASGRDIFYEQYF
TGTGCCAGCGGCCGGGACATCTTCTACGAGCAGTACTTC
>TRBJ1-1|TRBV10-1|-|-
CASSETVNTEAFF
TGCGCCAGCAGTGAGACAGTGAACACTGAAGCTTTCTTT
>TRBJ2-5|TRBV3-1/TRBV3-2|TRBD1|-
CASSQGTGGETQYF
TGTGCCAGCAGCCAGGGGACAGGGGGAGAGACCCAGTACTTC
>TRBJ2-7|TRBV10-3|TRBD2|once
CAISEGSGFAYEQYF
TGTGCCATCAGTGAGGGTAGCGGGTTCGCCTACGAGCAGTACTTC
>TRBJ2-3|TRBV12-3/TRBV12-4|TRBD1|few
CASYGTGGDTQYF
TGTGCCAGTTATGGAACAGGGGGAGATACGCAGTATTTT
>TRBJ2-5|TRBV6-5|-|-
CASSYSQGGEETQYF
TGTGCCAGCAGTTACTCACAGGGGGGGGAGGAGACCCAGTACTTC
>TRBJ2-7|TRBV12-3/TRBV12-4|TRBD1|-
CASRKTGDYEQYF
TGTGCCAGCAGAAAAACAGGGGACTACGAGCAGTACTTC
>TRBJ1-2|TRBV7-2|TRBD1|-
CASSRDRDYGYTF
TGTGCCAGCAGCCGCGACAGGGACTATGGCTACACCTTC
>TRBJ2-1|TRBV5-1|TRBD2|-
CASSLIAGSYNEQFF
TGCGCCAGCAGCTTGATAGCGGGATCCTACAATGAGCAGTTCTTC
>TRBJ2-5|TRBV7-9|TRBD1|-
CASSLRRGRGETQYF
TGTGCCAGCAGCTTACGCAGGGGGCGCGGGGAGACCCAGTACTTC
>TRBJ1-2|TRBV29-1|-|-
CSVDVQGEGYTF
TGCAGCGTTGACGTACAGGGAGAGGGCTACACCTTC
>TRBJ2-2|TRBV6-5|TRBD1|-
CAGRTGGIVGELFF
TGTGCCGGACGGACAGGGGGAATAGTGGGGGAGCTGTTTTTT
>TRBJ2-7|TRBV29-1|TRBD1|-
CSVTGLYEQYF
TGCAGCGTGACAGGGCTCTACGAGCAGTACTTC
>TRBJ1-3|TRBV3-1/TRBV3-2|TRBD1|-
CASSQGQGYSGNTIYF
TGTGCCAGCAGCCAAGGACAGGGATACTCTGGAAACACCATATATTTT
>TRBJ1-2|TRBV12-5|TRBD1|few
CASGLVQNWDRANYGYTF
TGTGCTAGTGGTTTGGTTCAGAACTGGGACAGGGCTAACTATGGCTACACCTTC
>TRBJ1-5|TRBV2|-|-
CASMGLASNQPQHF
TGTGCCAGCATGGGCCTTGCTAGCAATCAGCCCCAGCATTTT
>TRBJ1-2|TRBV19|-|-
CASSNPRLGRDYGYTF
TGTGCCAGTAGTAACCCCCGACTCGGGAGAGACTATGGCTACACCTTC
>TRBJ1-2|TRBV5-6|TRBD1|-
CASSPGQGTSYGYTF
TGTGCCAGCAGCCCGGGACAGGGGACGAGCTATGGCTACACCTTC
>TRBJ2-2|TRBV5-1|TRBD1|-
CASSPRFKQGASETGELFF
TGCGCCAGCAGCCCCCGCTTCAAACAGGGGGCGAGTGAAACCGGGGAGCTGTTTTTT
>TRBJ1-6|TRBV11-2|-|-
CASSLGERSPLHF
TGTGCCAGCAGCTTAGGGGAGCGTTCACCCCTCCACTTT
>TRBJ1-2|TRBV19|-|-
CASSIRGNYGYTF
TGTGCCAGTAGTATCCGAGGGAACTATGGCTACACCTTC